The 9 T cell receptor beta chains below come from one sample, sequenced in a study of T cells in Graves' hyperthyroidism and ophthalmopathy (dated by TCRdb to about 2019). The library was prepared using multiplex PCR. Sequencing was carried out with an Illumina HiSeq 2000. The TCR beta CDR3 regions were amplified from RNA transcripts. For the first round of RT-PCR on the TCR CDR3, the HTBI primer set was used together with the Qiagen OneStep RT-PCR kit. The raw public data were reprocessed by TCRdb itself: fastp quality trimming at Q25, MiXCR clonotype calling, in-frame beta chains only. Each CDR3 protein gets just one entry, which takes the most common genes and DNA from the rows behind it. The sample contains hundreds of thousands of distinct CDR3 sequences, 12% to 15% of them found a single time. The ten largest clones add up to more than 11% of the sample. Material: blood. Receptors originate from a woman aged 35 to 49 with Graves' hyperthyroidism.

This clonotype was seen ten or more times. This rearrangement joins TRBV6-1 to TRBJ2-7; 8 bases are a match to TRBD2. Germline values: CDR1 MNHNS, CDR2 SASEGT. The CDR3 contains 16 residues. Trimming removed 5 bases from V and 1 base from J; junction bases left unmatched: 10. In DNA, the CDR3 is TGTGCCAGCAGTCCCTACCGACTAGCGAGTTCCTACGAGCAGTACTTC. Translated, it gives CASSPYRLASSYEQYF.

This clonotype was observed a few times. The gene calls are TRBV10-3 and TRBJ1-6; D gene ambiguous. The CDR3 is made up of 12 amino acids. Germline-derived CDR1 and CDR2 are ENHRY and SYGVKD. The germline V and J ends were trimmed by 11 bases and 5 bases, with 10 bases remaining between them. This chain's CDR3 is CASRDDNSPLHF. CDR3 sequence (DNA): TGTGCCTCCCGGGATGATAATTCACCCCTCCACTTT.

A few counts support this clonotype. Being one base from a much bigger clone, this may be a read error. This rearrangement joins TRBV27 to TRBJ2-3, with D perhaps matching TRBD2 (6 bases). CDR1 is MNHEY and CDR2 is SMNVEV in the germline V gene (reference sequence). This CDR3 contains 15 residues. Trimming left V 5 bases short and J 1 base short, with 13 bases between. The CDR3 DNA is TGTGCCAGCAGTCCACTAGCATCTGGCACAGATACGCAGTATTTT. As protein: CASSPLASGTDTQYF.

CDR3 amino acids: CASRRGSTDTQYF. In DNA form, the CDR3 reads TGTGCCAGTAGAAGGGGGAGCACAGATACGCAGTATTTT. The rearrangement links TRBV19 to TRBJ2-3; D might be TRBD1 (6 bases). Germline lookup yields CDR1 LNHDA and CDR2 SQIVND (reference sequence). The CDR3 is made up of 13 amino acids. The V end lost 6 bases, the J end lost 0 bases, and 7 bases lay between the germline ends. The complete variable domain, with remaining parts taken from reference TRBV19 and TRBJ2-3, reads DGGITQSPKYLFRKEGQNVTLSCEQNLNHDAMYWYRQDPGQGLRLIYYSQIVNDFQKGDIAEGYSVSREKKESFPLTVTSAQKNPTAFYLCASRRGSTDTQYFGPGTRLTVL.

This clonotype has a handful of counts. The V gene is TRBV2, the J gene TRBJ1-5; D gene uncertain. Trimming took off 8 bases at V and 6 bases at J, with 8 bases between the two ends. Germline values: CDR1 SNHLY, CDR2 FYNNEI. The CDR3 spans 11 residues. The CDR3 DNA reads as TGTGCCAGCGCCTCGGGTCAGCCCCAGCATTTT. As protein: CASASGQPQHF.

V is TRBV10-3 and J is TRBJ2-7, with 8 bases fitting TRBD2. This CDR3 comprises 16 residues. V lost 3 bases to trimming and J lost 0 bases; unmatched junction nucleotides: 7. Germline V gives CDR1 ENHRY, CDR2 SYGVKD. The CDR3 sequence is CAISDKSGTSSYEQYF. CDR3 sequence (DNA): TGTGCCATCAGTGATAAGTCCGGGACTAGCTCCTACGAGCAGTACTTC.

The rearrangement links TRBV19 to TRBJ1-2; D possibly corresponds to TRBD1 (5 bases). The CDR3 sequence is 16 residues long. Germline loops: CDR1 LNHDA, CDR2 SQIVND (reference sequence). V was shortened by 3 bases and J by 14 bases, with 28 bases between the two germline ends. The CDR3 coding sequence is TGTGCCAGTAGTATGAAAAAATCCGGGACCAACGCTTTTTATACCTTC. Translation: CASSMKKSGTNAFYTF. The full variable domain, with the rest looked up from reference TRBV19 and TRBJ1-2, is DGGITQSPKYLFRKEGQNVTLSCEQNLNHDAMYWYRQDPGQGLRLIYYSQIVNDFQKGDIAEGYSVSREKKESFPLTVTSAQKNPTAFYLCASSMKKSGTNAFYTFGSGTRLTVV.

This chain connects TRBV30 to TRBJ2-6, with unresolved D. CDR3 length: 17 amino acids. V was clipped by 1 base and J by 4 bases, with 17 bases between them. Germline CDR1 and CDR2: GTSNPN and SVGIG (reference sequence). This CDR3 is CAWSEVGVILGANVLTF. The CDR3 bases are TGTGCCTGGAGTGAGGTGGGTGTCATCCTAGGGGCCAACGTCCTGACTTTC.

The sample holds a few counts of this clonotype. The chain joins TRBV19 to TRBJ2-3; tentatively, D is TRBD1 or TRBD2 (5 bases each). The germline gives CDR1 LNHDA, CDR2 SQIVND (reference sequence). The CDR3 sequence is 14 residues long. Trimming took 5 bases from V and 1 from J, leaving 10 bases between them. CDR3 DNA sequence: TGTGCCAGTAGTGGGGCTAGCTGCACAGATACGCAGTATTTT. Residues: CASSGASCTDTQYF.